What follows describes a single T cell receptor beta chain. Its antigen is still unknown. The entry originates in a study of cytomegalovirus exposure and HLA in healthy donors. Whole-study findings and limits: As immune exposure information, only CMV serostatus was available. Rarity characterized most TCR sequences, yet some public TCRs appeared in many donors.

PCR primers comprised 60 Vbeta and 13 Jbeta primers. Measured with immunoSEQ multiplex PCR; TCRdb has only the in-frame clones, and not every one. This sample's clone table lists more than 45,000 clones. CDR3 length: 14 amino acids. Germline trimming cut 8 bases from V and 6 bases from J; bases unmatched to any gene: 10. CDR1 and CDR2 (germline): LNHDA, SQIVND (reference sequence). This TCR was sampled from a woman aged 35 to 49 in good health and CMV-seronegative. The chain couples TRBV19 to TRBJ1-2; 9 bases align to TRBD1. Sequencing was performed on PBMCs. The CDR3 sequence is CASSVAGQGHGYTF. Here the CDR3 DNA reads TGTGCCAGTTCTGTAGCGGGACAGGGTCATGGCTACACCTTC.